This T cell receptor (beta chain) came from a study of blood T cell repertoires in COVID-19. Study background: Some COVID-19 samples were acute and others convalescent; all came from the United States, Italy and Spain.

Here immunoSEQ multiplex PCR was the method, and the copy in TCRdb shows in-frame clones only, minus some. The repertoire holds around 260,000 clones, with 86% as singletons. V shed 1 base, J shed 5 bases, and the junction held 6 bases outside the gene matches. The CDR3 runs to 15 residues. Germline CDR1 is SGHNT and CDR2 is YENEEA. This sequence was found in a woman in her thirties with active or convalescent COVID-19. Input material: peripheral blood. This sequence joins TRBV11-3 and TRBJ2-5; 8 bases agree with TRBD1. The CDR3 loop reads CASSLGQGMRETQYF. The CDR3 region has the DNA TGTGCCAGCAGCTTAGGACAGGGGATGAGGGAGACCCAGTACTTC.